This T cell receptor beta chain is from a study of CD8 T cells in ankylosing spondylitis. Study conclusions and caveats: Significant enrichment of disease-linked clones was reported in matched ankylosing spondylitis synovial fluid. Blood from ankylosing spondylitis patients appeared to carry a characteristic eight-variant TCR beta motif.

Via MiXCR, TCRdb re-called the 5' RACE reads, giving one row per CDR3 protein. The data contain around 890,000 distinct CDR3 sequences, roughly 10% of them singletons. About this clonotype itself: Its antigen is unknown.

This TCR was recovered from a male donor with ankylosing spondylitis. The sequencing sample was made of blood, either unsorted or a sorted T cell fraction (not recorded which).

CDR3: CSTGSRDTEAFF. The CDR3 DNA sequence: TGCAGTACAGGGAGTCGGGACACTGAAGCTTTCTTT. The chain combines TRBV20-1 with TRBJ1-1, with TRBD1 as a possible D gene (6 bases). V was pared by 8 bases and J by 3 bases, with 13 bases between. This CDR3 has 12 amino acids. Per germline, CDR1 DFQATT and CDR2 SNEGSKA (reference sequence).